Listed here are 32 T cell receptor beta chains from one sample, sequenced in a study of CD8 T cells in ankylosing spondylitis. TCRdb reanalysed the 5' RACE reads using MiXCR and keeps one entry per CDR3 protein. The sample records 250,000 or so distinct CDR3 sequences, 10% to 13% being singletons. Sequenced: blood, either unsorted or a sorted T cell fraction (not recorded which). Receptors were obtained from a male donor with ankylosing spondylitis or in good health (not recorded which).

This clonotype came up many times. The rearrangement uses TRBV7-7 and TRBJ2-5; D is unclear. Trimming pared 5 bases from V and 1 base from J, leaving 11 bases between. The germline gives CDR1 SSHAT, CDR2 FNYEAQ (reference sequence). CDR3 length: 14 amino acids. The CDR3, as DNA: TGTGCCAGCAGCCGAGACGGTTTCCAAGAGACCCAGTACTTC. Translating it yields CASSRDGFQETQYF.

This clonotype was recorded at least ten times. No conserved phenylalanine or tryptophan ends this CDR3, so it is likely a read error. The DNA is left out, because the CDR3 cannot be placed on it with certainty; the CDR3 is given as TCRdb lists it. The chain links TRBV7-8 to TRBJ1-1; the table's D call, TRBD1, was not checked against the DNA. The CDR3 region is 12 residues in length, termini included. The germline CDR1 and CDR2 sequences are SGHVS and FQNEAQ. CDR3 sequence reads: CASSLVTGAFSR.

In its sample, this clonotype was seen a few times. V gene TRBV23-1 combines with J gene TRBJ1-2, with TRBD1 matching 7 bases. TRBV23-1 is an ORF for which the function is uncertain. The CDR3 extends over 16 amino acids. V shed 6 bases, J shed 0 bases, and the junction held 10 bases outside the gene matches. The CDR3 protein is CASSNVRDSSNYGYTF. The CDR3 nucleotides read TGCGCCAGCAGCAACGTCCGGGACAGCTCTAACTATGGCTACACCTTC.

This clonotype was recorded at least ten times. The chain joins TRBV20-1 to TRBJ1-2; TRBD1 is a possible D gene (5 bases). The germline gives CDR1 DFQATT, CDR2 SNEGSKA (reference sequence). V lost 6 bases, J lost 4 bases, and 18 bases lay in between. The CDR3 has 14 residues. CDR3: CSAPGATTRYGYTF. As DNA, the CDR3 is TGCAGTGCCCCTGGGGCAACGACCCGCTATGGCTACACCTTC.

The chain links TRBV12-3 or TRBV12-4 to TRBJ2-3, with 7 bases identical to TRBD2. Trimming removed 6 bases from V and 5 bases from J; junction bases left unmatched: 14. This CDR3 has 16 amino acids. The CDR3 DNA sequence: TGTGCCAGCAGCCCTAGACTAGCTTCTCCCGTAGATACGCAGTATTTT. This sequence encodes CASSPRLASPVDTQYF.

The table lists this clonotype with many counts. The rearrangement joins TRBV12-3 or TRBV12-4 to TRBJ1-6; no clear D. Trimming pared 7 bases from V and 7 bases from J, leaving 5 bases between. The CDR3 sequence is 11 residues long. This CDR3 reads CASTFNSPLHF. CDR3 nucleotide sequence: TGTGCCAGCACCTTCAATTCACCCCTCCACTTT.

This clonotype has at least ten counts. V and J are TRBV6-1 and TRBJ2-3; D not resolved. Germline V gene sequence: CDR1 MNHNS, CDR2 SASEGT. V was cut by 4 bases and J by 6 bases, with 11 bases left in between. The CDR3 is 13 residues long. CDR3 protein: CASSALPPDTQYF. The CDR3 DNA follows: TGTGCCAGCAGTGCCCTCCCCCCGGATACGCAGTATTTT.

This clonotype came up a few times. The genes are TRBV11-3 and TRBJ1-2, with 7 bases aligning to TRBD1. CDR3 length equals 15 residues. The J segment lost 3 bases and the V segment lost 5 bases, leaving 9 bases of the junction unmatched. The V gene's germline CDR1 is SGHNT and CDR2 YENEEA. The DNA of the CDR3 is TGTGCCAGCAGCCCGACGGACAGGCCCTACTATGGCTACACCTTC. Protein sequence: CASSPTDRPYYGYTF.

The J gene is TRBJ2-2, the V gene TRBV6-2 or TRBV6-3; D perhaps matches TRBD2 (10 bases). The germline V and J ends were trimmed by 7 bases and 4 bases, with 31 bases remaining between them. This CDR3 has 20 residues. Germline V gene data show CDR1 as MNHEY and CDR2 as SVGEGT. The CDR3 DNA reads as TGTGCCAGCAAGGCGGACAGGGGAGTGCGGAGCGGGAGGGGCACCGGGGAGCTGTTTTTT. Translating it yields CASKADRGVRSGRGTGELFF.

At least ten counts were recorded for this clonotype. The V call is TRBV29-1, the J call TRBJ2-7, with D perhaps given as TRBD1 or TRBD2 (5 bases each). CDR3 length equals 12 residues. The V end was cut by 5 bases, the J end by 3 bases, with 11 bases between. Germline V gene data show CDR1 as SQVTM and CDR2 as ANQGSEA. CDR3 region: CSVWDGDYEQYF. As DNA, the CDR3 is TGCAGCGTTTGGGACGGAGACTACGAGCAGTACTTC.

Ten or more counts support this clonotype. The rearrangement joins TRBV3-1 to TRBJ2-1; 13 bases agree with TRBD2. CDR3 length equals 17 residues. Trimming took 4 bases from V and 5 from J; bases not matched to a gene: 8. From germline, CDR1 is LGHDT and CDR2 YNNKEL (reference sequence). Written as DNA, the CDR3 is TGTGCCAGCAGCCGAAGGTTGACTAGCGGGAGGAACAATGAGCAGTTCTTC. Protein sequence: CASSRRLTSGRNNEQFF.

The V gene is TRBV7-9, the J gene TRBJ2-3, with 9 bases identical to TRBD2. The CDR3 spans 15 residues. V lost 7 bases to trimming and J lost 2 bases; unmatched junction nucleotides: 7. Germline lookup yields CDR1 SEHNR and CDR2 FQNEAQ (reference sequence). The CDR3 region has the DNA TGTGCCAGCACGCAATCTAGCGGGGTCACAGATACGCAGTATTTT. Its translation: CASTQSSGVTDTQYF.

This clonotype appeared many times. The genes are TRBV14 and TRBJ1-2; TRBD1 matches at 10 bases. This CDR3 is 15 amino acids long. Germline lookup yields CDR1 SGHDN and CDR2 FVKESK. Trimming cost V 4 bases and J 5 bases; bases outside gene matches: 7. The CDR3 sequence is CASSLGTGVKYGYTF. CDR3 in DNA: TGTGCCAGCAGCCTTGGGACAGGGGTAAAGTATGGCTACACCTTC.

This clonotype was detected ten times or more. The chain links TRBV12-3 or TRBV12-4 to TRBJ1-4, with D perhaps TRBD1 (5 bases). Trimming removed 1 base from V and 2 bases from J, with 8 bases in between. This CDR3 region has 15 residues. CDR3 sequence (DNA): TGTGCCAGCAGTTTAGGTTGGGGCACTAATGAAAAACTGTTTTTT. Residues: CASSLGWGTNEKLFF.

This clonotype showed up many times. CDR3 nucleotides: TGTGCCAGCAGCCAAGGGAGTCTCCTAGCGGGATTCTACAATGAGCAGTTCTTC. Its translation: CASSQGSLLAGFYNEQFF. The gene calls are TRBV4-2 and TRBJ2-1, with 9 positions matching TRBD2. J lost 3 bases, V lost 1 base, and 10 bases had no gene match. There are 18 residues in the CDR3. CDR1 is LGHNA and CDR2 is YNFKEQ in the germline V gene.

This clonotype was observed a few times. J is TRBJ2-6 and V is TRBV6-1; 8 bases are shared with TRBD1. The CDR3 contains 16 residues. Germline CDR1 is MNHNS and CDR2 is SASEGT. The J segment lost 0 bases and the V segment lost 6 bases, leaving 4 bases of the junction unmatched. In DNA, the CDR3 is TGTGCCAGCAGAGGACAGGGAGTCTCTGGGGCCAACGTCCTGACTTTC. Translation gives CASRGQGVSGANVLTF.

At least ten counts were recorded for this clonotype. The chain links TRBV20-1 to TRBJ1-5; D remains ambiguous. CDR3 length: 14 residues. V lost 3 bases and J 7 bases, leaving 16 bases between the germline ends. CDR1 is DFQATT, CDR2 SNEGSKA, per germline (reference sequence). The CDR3 DNA reads as TGCAGTGCTAGTAGCAGTCAAGAAGGGCAGCCCCAGCATTTT. As protein: CSASSSQEGQPQHF.

The chain is built from TRBV7-9 and TRBJ2-7; 9 bases match TRBD1. J lost 5 bases, V lost 4 bases, and 9 bases had no gene match. The CDR3 loop spans 15 amino acids. Germline lookup yields CDR1 SEHNR and CDR2 FQNEAQ (reference sequence). The CDR3 spells CASSWMTGGFNEQYF. The CDR3 DNA is TGTGCCAGCAGCTGGATGACAGGGGGGTTCAACGAGCAGTACTTC. Combining the CDR3 with reference TRBV7-9 and TRBJ2-7 gives the whole variable domain DTGVSQNPRHKITKRGQNVTFRCDPISEHNRLYWYRQTLGQGPEFLTYFQNEAQLEKSRLLSDRFSAERPKGSFSTLEIQRTEQGDSAMYLCASSWMTGGFNEQYFGPGTRLTVT.

This clonotype was seen repeatedly, ten times or more. The rearrangement links TRBV7-2 to TRBJ2-3; 9 positions match TRBD1. This CDR3 spans 16 amino acids. V lost 5 bases to trimming and J lost 3 bases; unmatched junction nucleotides: 9. Germline CDR1 reads SGHTA; CDR2 reads FQGNSA. The CDR3 spells CASSPRTGVRTDTQYF. Written as DNA, the CDR3 is TGTGCCAGCAGCCCCCGGACAGGGGTGAGAACAGATACGCAGTATTTT. Full variable domain (remainder filled in from reference TRBV7-2 and TRBJ2-3): GAGVSQSPSNKVTEKGKDVELRCDPISGHTALYWYRQSLGQGLEFLIYFQGNSAPDKSGLPSDRFSAERTGGSVSTLTIQRTQQEDSAVYLCASSPRTGVRTDTQYFGPGTRLTVL.

V and J are TRBV12-3 or TRBV12-4 and TRBJ1-1; D perhaps matches TRBD1 (6 bases). This CDR3 is 15 amino acids long. V was cut by 6 bases and J by 1 base, with 15 bases left in between. Written as DNA, the CDR3 is TGTGCCAGCAGCCCCCGGCGGGGGCAGAACACTGAAGCTTTCTTT. Its protein product is CASSPRRGQNTEAFF.

This clonotype was seen many times. V gene TRBV30 combines with J gene TRBJ1-3; D is ambiguous. Trimming removed 2 bases at V and 4 bases at J, with 6 bases between. This CDR3 contains 12 residues. From germline, CDR1 is GTSNPN and CDR2 SVGIG (reference sequence). The CDR3 nucleotides are TGTGCCTGGAGTCCACCCGGAAACACCATATATTTT. Translated, it gives CAWSPPGNTIYF.

This clonotype showed up many times. This sequence joins TRBV7-9 and TRBJ2-7; D gene unclear. The germline V and J ends were trimmed by 5 bases and 7 bases, with 12 bases remaining between them. The CDR3 covers 12 residues. Germline lookup yields CDR1 SEHNR and CDR2 FQNEAQ (reference sequence). The CDR3 DNA reads as TGTGCCAGCAGCATAGGTGATTGGGAGCAGTACTTC. The encoded protein is CASSIGDWEQYF.

The sample holds many counts of this clonotype. The V and J genes are TRBV27 and TRBJ1-5, with 11 bases fitting TRBD1. The V and J ends lost 5 bases and 0 bases, in that order; junction bases with no gene match: 15. Looked up from germline, CDR1 is MNHEY and CDR2 is SMNVEV (reference sequence). This CDR3 spans 20 amino acids. CDR3 nucleotides: TGTGCCAGCAGTCCCCGCCCCGGGACAGGGGGGACCTATAGCAATCAGCCCCAGCATTTT. Its translation is CASSPRPGTGGTYSNQPQHF.

Many counts were recorded for this clonotype. J is TRBJ2-3 and V is TRBV23-1; tentative D call: TRBD1 (5 bases). TRBV23-1 is given ORF status, its function remaining uncertain. The CDR3 spans 17 residues. With 9 bases removed from V and 2 bases from J, the gap between germline ends came to 24 bases. The CDR3 loop is CARTERFHLNYTDTQYF. The DNA of the CDR3 is TGCGCCAGGACAGAGCGATTCCACCTCAACTACACAGATACGCAGTATTTT.

In this sample, this clonotype turned up many times. The chain links TRBV10-3 to TRBJ1-1; 7 positions match TRBD1. Germline loops: CDR1 ENHRY, CDR2 SYGVKD. This CDR3 spans 12 amino acids. The ends lost 0 bases at V and 12 bases at J; junction bases unmatched: 4. Here the CDR3 reads CAISESPGQSFF. As DNA, the CDR3 is TGTGCCATCAGTGAGTCCCCGGGACAGTCTTTCTTT.

This clonotype was picked up many times. V usage is TRBV7-2 and J usage is TRBJ2-2; unclear D gene. The CDR3 has 15 residues. Per germline, CDR1 SGHTA and CDR2 FQGNSA. The germline V and J ends were trimmed by 4 bases and 5 bases, with 14 bases remaining between them. The CDR3 reads CASSSFWTDTGELFF. DNA of the CDR3: TGTGCCAGCAGCTCTTTCTGGACGGATACCGGGGAGCTGTTTTTT.

This clonotype was detected ten times or more. This CDR3 reads CASSPGITGANVLTF. The CDR3 DNA follows: TGCGCCAGCAGCCCAGGGATCACTGGGGCCAACGTCCTGACTTTC. V usage is TRBV5-1 and J usage is TRBJ2-6; possible D gene TRBD1, 5 bases. The CDR3 has 15 residues. V was clipped by 4 bases and J by 2 bases, with 10 bases between them. Germline-derived CDR1 and CDR2 are SGHRS and YFSETQ. The full variable domain, its missing parts supplied by reference TRBV5-1 and TRBJ2-6, is KAGVTQTPRYLIKTRGQQVTLSCSPISGHRSVSWYQQTPGQGLQFLFEYFSETQRNKGNFPGRFSGRQFSNSRSEMNVSTLELGDSALYLCASSPGITGANVLTFGAGSRLTVL.

This clonotype was detected many times. The chain carries TRBV24-1 and TRBJ2-1; 8 bases align to TRBD2. Trimming at V came to 10 bases and at J to 2 bases, leaving 0 bases not matched to a gene. The CDR3 has 12 amino acids. The germline V gene has CDR1 KGHDR and CDR2 SFDVKD. The CDR3 here is CATSGTYNEQFF. The CDR3 coding sequence is TGTGCCACTAGCGGGACCTACAATGAGCAGTTCTTC.

The V gene is TRBV7-8, the J gene TRBJ2-1; 8 bases fit TRBD1. From germline, CDR1 is SGHVS and CDR2 FQNEAQ. The CDR3 consists of 15 residues. The V segment lost 5 bases and the J segment 5 bases; nucleotides outside the gene matches: 8. CDR3 DNA: TGTGCCAGCAGCCCCGACAGGGGCTCAAACAATGAGCAGTTCTTC. Translated: CASSPDRGSNNEQFF.

This clonotype was counted a few times. Written as DNA, the CDR3 is TGTGCCAGCAACCCCTCCGGGACAGGCTTTAACACCGGGGAGCTGTTTTTT. This translates into CASNPSGTGFNTGELFF. The chain has TRBV7-9 and TRBJ2-2; 8 bases align to TRBD1. The germline CDR1 and CDR2 sequences are SEHNR and FQNEAQ (reference sequence). The CDR3 loop spans 17 amino acids. Trimming at V came to 7 bases and at J to 2 bases, leaving 12 bases not matched to a gene.

This clonotype was seen many times. The V and J genes are TRBV5-1 and TRBJ2-1, with TRBD2 matching 9 bases. Trimming at V came to 2 bases and at J to 5 bases, leaving 5 bases not matched to a gene. CDR1 SGHRS and CDR2 YFSETQ come from the germline V gene. CDR3 length: 15 residues. CDR3 nucleotides: TGCGCCAGCAGCTTCAGGCGGGGGGGCCACAATGAGCAGTTCTTC. Its translation is CASSFRRGGHNEQFF.

This clonotype has at least ten counts. The chain recombines TRBV20-1 with TRBJ1-4; 9 nucleotides align to TRBD1. The CDR3 extends over 14 amino acids. CDR1 DFQATT and CDR2 SNEGSKA come from the germline V gene (reference sequence). Losses at the gene ends were 3 bases for V and 6 bases for J; bases not matched to a gene: 5. The CDR3 DNA is TGCAGTGCTAGGGATGACAGGGGGGATGAAAAACTGTTTTTT. It is translated as CSARDDRGDEKLFF.